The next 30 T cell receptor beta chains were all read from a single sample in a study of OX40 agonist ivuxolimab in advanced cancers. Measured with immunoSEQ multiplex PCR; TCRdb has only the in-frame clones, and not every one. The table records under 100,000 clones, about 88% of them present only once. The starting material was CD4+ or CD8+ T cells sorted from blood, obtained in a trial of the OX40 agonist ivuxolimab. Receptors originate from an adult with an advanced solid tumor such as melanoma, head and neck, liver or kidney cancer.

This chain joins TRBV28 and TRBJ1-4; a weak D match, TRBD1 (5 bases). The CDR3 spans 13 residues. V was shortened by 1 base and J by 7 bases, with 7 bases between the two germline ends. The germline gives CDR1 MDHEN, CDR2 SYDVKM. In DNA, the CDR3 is TGTGCCAGCAGTTTATTGGGGCCTGAAAAACTGTTTTTT. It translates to CASSLLGPEKLFF. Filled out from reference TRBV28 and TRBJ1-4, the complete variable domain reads DVKVTQSSRYLVKRTGEKVFLECVQDMDHENMFWYRQDPGLGLRLIYFSYDVKMKEKGDIPEGYSVSREKKERFSLILESASTNQTSMYLCASSLLGPEKLFFGSGTQLSVL.

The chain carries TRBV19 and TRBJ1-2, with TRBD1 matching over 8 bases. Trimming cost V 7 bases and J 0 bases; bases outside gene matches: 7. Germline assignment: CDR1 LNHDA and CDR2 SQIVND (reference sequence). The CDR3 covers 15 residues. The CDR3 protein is CASTRDRGANYGYTF. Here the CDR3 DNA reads TGTGCCAGTACCAGAGACAGGGGAGCTAACTATGGCTACACCTTC.

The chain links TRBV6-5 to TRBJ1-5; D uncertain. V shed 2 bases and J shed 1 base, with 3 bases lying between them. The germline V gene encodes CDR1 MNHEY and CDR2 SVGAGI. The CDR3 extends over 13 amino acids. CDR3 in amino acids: CASSYGSNQPQHF. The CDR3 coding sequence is TGTGCCAGCAGTTACGGCAGCAATCAGCCCCAGCATTTT.

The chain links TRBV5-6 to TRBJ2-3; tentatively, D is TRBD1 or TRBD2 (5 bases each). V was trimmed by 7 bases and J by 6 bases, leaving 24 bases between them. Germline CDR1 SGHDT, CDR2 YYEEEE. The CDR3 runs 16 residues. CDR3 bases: TGTGCCAGCCTCATGGGGACCCGCCGGATTACGGATACGCAGTATTTT. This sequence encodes CASLMGTRRITDTQYF.

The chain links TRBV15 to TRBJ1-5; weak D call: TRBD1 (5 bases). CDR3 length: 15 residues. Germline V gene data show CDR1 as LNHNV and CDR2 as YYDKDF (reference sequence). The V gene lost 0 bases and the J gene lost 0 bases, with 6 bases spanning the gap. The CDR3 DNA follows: TGTGCCACCAGCAGAGAAGGGACTAGCAATCAGCCCCAGCATTTT. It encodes CATSREGTSNQPQHF.

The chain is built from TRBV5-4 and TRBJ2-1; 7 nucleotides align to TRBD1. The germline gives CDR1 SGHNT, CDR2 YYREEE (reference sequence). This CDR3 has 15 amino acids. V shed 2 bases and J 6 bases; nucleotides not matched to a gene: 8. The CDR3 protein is CASSLGQTGVNEQFF. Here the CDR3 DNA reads TGTGCCAGCAGCTTAGGACAAACAGGGGTCAATGAGCAGTTCTTC.

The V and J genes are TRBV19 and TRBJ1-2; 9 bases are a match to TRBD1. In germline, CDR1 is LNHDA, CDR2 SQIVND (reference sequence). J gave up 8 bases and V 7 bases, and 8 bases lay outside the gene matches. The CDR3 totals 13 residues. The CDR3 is CASTDRGRRGYTF. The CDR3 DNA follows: TGTGCCAGTACGGACAGGGGACGAAGAGGCTACACCTTC.

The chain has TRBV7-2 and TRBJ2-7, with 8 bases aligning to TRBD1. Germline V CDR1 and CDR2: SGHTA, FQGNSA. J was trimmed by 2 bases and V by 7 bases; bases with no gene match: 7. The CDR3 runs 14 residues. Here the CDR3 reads CASTLGTGPYEQYF. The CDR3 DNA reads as TGTGCCAGCACCCTAGGGACAGGTCCCTACGAGCAGTACTTC.

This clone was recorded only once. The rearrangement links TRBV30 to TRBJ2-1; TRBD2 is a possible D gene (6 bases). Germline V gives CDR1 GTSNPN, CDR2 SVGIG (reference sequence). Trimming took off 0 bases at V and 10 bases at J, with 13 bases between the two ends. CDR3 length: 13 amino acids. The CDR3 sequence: CAWSVGGEGEQFF. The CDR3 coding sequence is TGTGCCTGGAGTGTAGGAGGGGAAGGCGAGCAGTTCTTC.

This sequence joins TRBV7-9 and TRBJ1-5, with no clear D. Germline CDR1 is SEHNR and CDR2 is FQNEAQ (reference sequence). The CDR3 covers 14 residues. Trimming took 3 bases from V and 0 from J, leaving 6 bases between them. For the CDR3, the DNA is TGTGCCAGCAGCTTCCCCAATAGCAATCAGCCCCAGCATTTT. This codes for CASSFPNSNQPQHF.

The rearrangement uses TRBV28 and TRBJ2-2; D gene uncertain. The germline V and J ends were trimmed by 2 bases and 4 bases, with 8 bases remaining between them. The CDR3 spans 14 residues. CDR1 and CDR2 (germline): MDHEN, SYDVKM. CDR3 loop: CASSLNRPTGELFF. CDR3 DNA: TGTGCCAGCAGTTTAAACCGCCCCACCGGGGAGCTGTTTTTT.

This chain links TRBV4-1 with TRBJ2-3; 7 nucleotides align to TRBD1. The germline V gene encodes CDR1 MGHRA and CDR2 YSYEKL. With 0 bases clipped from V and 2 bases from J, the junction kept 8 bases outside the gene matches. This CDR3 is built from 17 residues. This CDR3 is CASSQEKDRVNTDTQYF. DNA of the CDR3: TGCGCCAGCAGCCAAGAGAAAGACAGGGTAAACACAGATACGCAGTATTTT.

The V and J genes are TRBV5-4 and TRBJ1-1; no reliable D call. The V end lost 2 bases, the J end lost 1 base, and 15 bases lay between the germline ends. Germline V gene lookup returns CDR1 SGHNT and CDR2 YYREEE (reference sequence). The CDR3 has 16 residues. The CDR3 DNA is TGTGCCAGCAGCTTATTGAGGCCGGGTGCGAACACTGAAGCTTTCTTT. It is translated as CASSLLRPGANTEAFF.

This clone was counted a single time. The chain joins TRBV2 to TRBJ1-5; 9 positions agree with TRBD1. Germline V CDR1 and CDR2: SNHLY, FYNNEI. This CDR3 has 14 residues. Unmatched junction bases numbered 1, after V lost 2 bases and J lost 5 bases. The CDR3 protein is CASSEWTGDQPQHF. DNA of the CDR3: TGTGCCAGCAGTGAATGGACAGGGGATCAGCCCCAGCATTTT. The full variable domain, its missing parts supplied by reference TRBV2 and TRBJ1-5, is EPEVTQTPSHQVTQMGQEVILRCVPISNHLYFYWYRQILGQKVEFLVSFYNNEISEKSEIFDDQFSVERPDGSNFTLKIRSTKLEDSAMYFCASSEWTGDQPQHFGDGTRLSIL.

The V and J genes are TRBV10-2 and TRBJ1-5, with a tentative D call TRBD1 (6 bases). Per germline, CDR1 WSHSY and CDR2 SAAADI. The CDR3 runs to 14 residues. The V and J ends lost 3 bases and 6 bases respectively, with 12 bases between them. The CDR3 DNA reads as TGCGCCAGCAGTGACAGGGGAAGGAGTCAGCCCCAGCATTTT. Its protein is CASSDRGRSQPQHF.

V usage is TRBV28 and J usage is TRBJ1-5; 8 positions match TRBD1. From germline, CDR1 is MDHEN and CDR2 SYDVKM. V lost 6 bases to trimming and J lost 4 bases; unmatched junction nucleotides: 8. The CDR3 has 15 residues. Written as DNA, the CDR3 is TGTGCCAGCAGAGAGGACAGGGTTTCAAATCAGCCCCAGCATTTT. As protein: CASREDRVSNQPQHF.

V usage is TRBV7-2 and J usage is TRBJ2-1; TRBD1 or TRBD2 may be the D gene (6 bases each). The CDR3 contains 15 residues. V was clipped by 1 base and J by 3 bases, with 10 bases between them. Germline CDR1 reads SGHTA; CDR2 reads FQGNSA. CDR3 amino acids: CASSLEGGGYNEQFF. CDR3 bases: TGTGCCAGCAGCTTAGAGGGGGGAGGCTACAATGAGCAGTTCTTC.

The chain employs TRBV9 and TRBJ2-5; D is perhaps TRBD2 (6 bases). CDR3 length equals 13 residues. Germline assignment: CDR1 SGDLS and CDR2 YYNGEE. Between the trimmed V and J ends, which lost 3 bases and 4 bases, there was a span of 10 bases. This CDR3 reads CASSEAGSETQYF. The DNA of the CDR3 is TGTGCCAGCAGCGAGGCGGGATCAGAGACCCAGTACTTC. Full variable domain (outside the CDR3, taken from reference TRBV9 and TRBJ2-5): DSGVTQTPKHLITATGQRVTLRCSPRSGDLSVYWYQQSLDQGLQFLIQYYNGEERAKGNILERFSAQQFPDLHSELNLSSLELGDSALYFCASSEAGSETQYFGPGTRLLVL.

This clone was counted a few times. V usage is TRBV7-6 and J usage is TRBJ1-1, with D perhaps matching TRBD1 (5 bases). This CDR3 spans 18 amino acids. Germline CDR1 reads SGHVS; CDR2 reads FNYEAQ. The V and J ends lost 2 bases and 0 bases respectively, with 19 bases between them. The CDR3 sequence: CASSLKWGKGGVNTEAFF. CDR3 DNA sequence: TGTGCCAGCAGCTTAAAGTGGGGGAAGGGCGGGGTGAACACTGAAGCTTTCTTT.

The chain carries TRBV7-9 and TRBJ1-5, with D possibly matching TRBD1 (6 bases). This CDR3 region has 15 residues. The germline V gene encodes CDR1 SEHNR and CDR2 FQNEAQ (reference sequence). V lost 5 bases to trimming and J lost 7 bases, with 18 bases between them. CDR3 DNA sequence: TGTGCCAGCAGCCGAGGACAGAACCTCCTCCAGCCCCAGCATTTT. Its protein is CASSRGQNLLQPQHF.

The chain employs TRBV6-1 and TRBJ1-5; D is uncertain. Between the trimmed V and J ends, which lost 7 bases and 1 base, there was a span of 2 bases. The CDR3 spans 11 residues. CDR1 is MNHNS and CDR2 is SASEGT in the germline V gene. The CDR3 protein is CASNSNQPQHF. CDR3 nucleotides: TGTGCCAGCAACAGCAATCAGCCCCAGCATTTT.

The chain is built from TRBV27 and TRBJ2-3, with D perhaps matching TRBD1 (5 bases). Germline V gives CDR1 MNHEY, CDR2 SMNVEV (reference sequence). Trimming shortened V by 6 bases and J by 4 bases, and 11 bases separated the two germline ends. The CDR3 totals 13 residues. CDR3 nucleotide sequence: TGTGCCAGCAGCCCCGACAGTTCAGATACGCAGTATTTT. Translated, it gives CASSPDSSDTQYF.

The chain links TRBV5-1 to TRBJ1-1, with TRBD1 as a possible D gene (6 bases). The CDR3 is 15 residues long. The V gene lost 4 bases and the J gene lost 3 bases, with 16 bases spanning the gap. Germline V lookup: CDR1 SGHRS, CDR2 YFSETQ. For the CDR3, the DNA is TGCGCCAGCAGCCCGCTCCAGGGGCAGGACACTGAAGCTTTCTTT. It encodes CASSPLQGQDTEAFF.

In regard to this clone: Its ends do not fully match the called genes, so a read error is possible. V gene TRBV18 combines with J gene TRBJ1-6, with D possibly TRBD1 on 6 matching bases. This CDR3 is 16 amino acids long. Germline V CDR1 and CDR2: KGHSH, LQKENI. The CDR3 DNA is TGTGCCAGCTCGCCACCGCTAAGGACAGCAAATTCACCCCTCCACTTT. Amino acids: CASSPPLRTANSPLHF.

CDR3 nucleotide sequence: TGTGCCAGCTGGGGGCCAGGGTGGTCTGGGGCCAACGTCCTGACTTTC. It encodes CASWGPGWSGANVLTF. The gene calls are TRBV2 and TRBJ2-6; tentatively, D is TRBD1 (6 bases). The CDR3 covers 16 residues. V was pared by 8 bases and J by 1 base, with 15 bases between. Germline CDR1 and CDR2: SNHLY and FYNNEI.

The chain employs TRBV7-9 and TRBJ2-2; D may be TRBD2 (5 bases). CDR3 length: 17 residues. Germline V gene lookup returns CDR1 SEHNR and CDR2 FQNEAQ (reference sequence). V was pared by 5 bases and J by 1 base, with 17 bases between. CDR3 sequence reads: CASSPLISGGNTGELFF. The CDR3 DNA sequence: TGTGCCAGCAGCCCCTTAATATCCGGAGGGAACACCGGGGAGCTGTTTTTT. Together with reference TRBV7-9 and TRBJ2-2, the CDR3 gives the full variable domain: DTGVSQNPRHKITKRGQNVTFRCDPISEHNRLYWYRQTLGQGPEFLTYFQNEAQLEKSRLLSDRFSAERPKGSFSTLEIQRTEQGDSAMYLCASSPLISGGNTGELFFGEGSRLTVL.

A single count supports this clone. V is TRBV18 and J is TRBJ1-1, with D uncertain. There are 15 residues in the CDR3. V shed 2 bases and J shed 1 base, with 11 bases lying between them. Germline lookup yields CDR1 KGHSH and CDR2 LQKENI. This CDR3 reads CASSPRTEENTEAFF. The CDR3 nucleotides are TGTGCCAGCTCACCAAGAACAGAAGAGAACACTGAAGCTTTCTTT. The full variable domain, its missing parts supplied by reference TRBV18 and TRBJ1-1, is NAGVMQNPRHLVRRRGQEARLRCSPMKGHSHVYWYRQLPEEGLKFMVYLQKENIIDESGMPKERFSAEFPKEGPSILRIQQVVRGDSAAYFCASSPRTEENTEAFFGQGTRLTVV.

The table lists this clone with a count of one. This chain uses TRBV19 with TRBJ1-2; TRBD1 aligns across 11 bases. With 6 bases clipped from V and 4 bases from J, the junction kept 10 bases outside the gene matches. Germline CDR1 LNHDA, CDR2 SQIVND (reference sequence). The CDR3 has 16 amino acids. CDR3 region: CASSPSGTGGVYGYTF. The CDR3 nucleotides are TGTGCCAGTAGCCCCTCCGGGACAGGGGGAGTCTATGGCTACACCTTC. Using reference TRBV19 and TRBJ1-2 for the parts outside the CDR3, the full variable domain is DGGITQSPKYLFRKEGQNVTLSCEQNLNHDAMYWYRQDPGQGLRLIYYSQIVNDFQKGDIAEGYSVSREKKESFPLTVTSAQKNPTAFYLCASSPSGTGGVYGYTFGSGTRLTVV.

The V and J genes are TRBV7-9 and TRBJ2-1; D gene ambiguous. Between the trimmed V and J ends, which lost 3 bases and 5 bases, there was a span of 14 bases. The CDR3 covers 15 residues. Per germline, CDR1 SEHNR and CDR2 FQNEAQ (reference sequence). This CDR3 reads CASSFGVSWNNEQFF. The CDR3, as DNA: TGTGCCAGCAGCTTTGGTGTATCTTGGAACAATGAGCAGTTCTTC. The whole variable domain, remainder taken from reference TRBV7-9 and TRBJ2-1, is DTGVSQNPRHKITKRGQNVTFRCDPISEHNRLYWYRQTLGQGPEFLTYFQNEAQLEKSRLLSDRFSAERPKGSFSTLEIQRTEQGDSAMYLCASSFGVSWNNEQFFGPGTRLTVL.

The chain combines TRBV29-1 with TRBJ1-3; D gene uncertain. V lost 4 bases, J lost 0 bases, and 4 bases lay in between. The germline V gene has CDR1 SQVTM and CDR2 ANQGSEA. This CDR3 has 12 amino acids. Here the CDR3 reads CSVAFSGNTIYF. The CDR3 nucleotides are TGCAGCGTTGCTTTCTCTGGAAACACCATATATTTT.